This T cell receptor (beta chain) originates from a study of lymphopenia after photon versus proton radiotherapy. Using immunoSEQ multiplex PCR, the repertoire was profiled, and TCRdb retains in-frame clones only, with some absent. This table holds 68,000 or so clones, approximately 91% found once. The CDR3 totals 16 residues. V shed 5 bases and J 0 bases; nucleotides not matched to a gene: 10. Germline CDR1 reads LNHDA; CDR2 reads SQIVND (reference sequence). Findings and caveats of the study: Proton therapy kept repertoires fairly stable, unlike photons, which gained effector/memory cells.

This clone was counted a single time. Its antigen is not identified. The sequenced sample was peripheral blood, obtained from a patient treated with photon-based radiotherapy. The rearrangement links TRBV19 to TRBJ2-7; 7 bases match TRBD1. The TCR sequence derives from a woman in her 70s with pancreatic cancer. CDR3 nucleotide sequence: TGTGCCAGTAGTTCGACAGGGTCGACCTCCTCCTACGAGCAGTACTTC. Its protein is CASSSTGSTSSYEQYF.